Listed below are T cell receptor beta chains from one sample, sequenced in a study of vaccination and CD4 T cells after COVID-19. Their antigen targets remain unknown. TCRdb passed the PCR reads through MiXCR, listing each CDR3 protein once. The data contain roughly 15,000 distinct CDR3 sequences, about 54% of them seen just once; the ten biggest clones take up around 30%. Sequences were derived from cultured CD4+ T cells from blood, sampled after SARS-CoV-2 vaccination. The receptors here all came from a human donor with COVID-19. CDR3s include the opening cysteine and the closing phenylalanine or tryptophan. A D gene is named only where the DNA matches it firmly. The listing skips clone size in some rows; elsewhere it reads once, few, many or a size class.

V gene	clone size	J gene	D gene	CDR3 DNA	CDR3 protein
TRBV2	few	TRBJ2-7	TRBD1	TGTGCCAGCAGTTCGCAGGGGGCGGACTACGAGCAGTACTTC	CASSSQGADYEQYF
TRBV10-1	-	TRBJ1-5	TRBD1	TGCGCCAGCAGTGAGTCGGGGACAGGGATGCAGCCCCAGCATTTT	CASSESGTGMQPQHF
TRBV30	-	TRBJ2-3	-	TGTGCCTCGGACCTGCTTATCGCAGATACGCAGTATTTT	CASDLLIADTQYF
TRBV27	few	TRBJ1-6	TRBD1	TGTGCCAGCAGTATGACCGGGACAGGGGGATCTTCACCCCTCCACTTT	CASSMTGTGGSSPLHF
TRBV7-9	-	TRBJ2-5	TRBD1	TGTGCCAGCAGCGGAACCGGGACAGGGAGCCAAGAGACCCAGTACTTC	CASSGTGTGSQETQYF
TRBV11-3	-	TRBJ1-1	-	TGTGCCAGCAGCCGGGCAGGGTTGGTGGACACTGAAGCTTTCTTT	CASSRAGLVDTEAFF
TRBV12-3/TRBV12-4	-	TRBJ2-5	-	TGTGCCAGCACCGCCAGGGGAAGGGAGACCCAGTACTTC	CASTARGRETQYF
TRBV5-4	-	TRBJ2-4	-	TGTGCCAGCAGCTCCGGGGACCGCAAAAACATTCAGTACTTC	CASSSGDRKNIQYF
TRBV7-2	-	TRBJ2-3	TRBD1	TGTGCCAGCAGCGGCCGGGACAGGGCCACAGATACGCAGTATTTT	CASSGRDRATDTQYF
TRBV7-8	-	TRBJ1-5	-	TGTGCCAGCAGCTTAGAAGGGGGTGGCAATCAGCCCCAGCATTTT	CASSLEGGGNQPQHF
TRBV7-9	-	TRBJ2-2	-	TGTGCCAGCAGCCAACAGCAACCTTCCACCGGGGAGCTGTTTTTT	CASSQQQPSTGELFF
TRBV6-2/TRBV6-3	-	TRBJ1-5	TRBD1	TGTGCCAGCAGTTACTCGCTCACAGGGGGGTATCAGCCCCAGCATTTT	CASSYSLTGGYQPQHF
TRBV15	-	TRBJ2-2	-	TGTGCCACCAGCAGAGACCAGATTGCCTTTGGGGAGCTGTTTTTT	CATSRDQIAFGELFF
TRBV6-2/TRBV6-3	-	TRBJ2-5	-	TGTGCCAGCAGTTATTTCTCGGTGGAGCTAAAAGAGACCCAGTACTTC	CASSYFSVELKETQYF
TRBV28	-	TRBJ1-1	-	TGTGCCGGCGTGAGGGGGGGTCCTTTGGGAGCTTTCTTT	CAGVRGGPLGAFF
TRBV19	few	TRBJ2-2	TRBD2	TGTGCCAGTAAATTCAGGGCGGGGGAGACCGGGGAGCTGTTTTTT	CASKFRAGETGELFF
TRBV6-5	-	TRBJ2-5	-	TGTGCCAGCAGTTACTCGGTAGTTGACATTAGAGAGACCCAGTACTTC	CASSYSVVDIRETQYF
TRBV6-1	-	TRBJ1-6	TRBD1	TGTGCCAGCAGACGTGGACAGGGGTTTTCACCCCTCCACTTT	CASRRGQGFSPLHF
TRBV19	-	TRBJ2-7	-	TGTGCCAGTAGCGATACAGGGAGTAGGTACGAGCAGTACTTC	CASSDTGSRYEQYF
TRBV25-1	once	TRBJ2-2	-	TGTGCCAGCAGTGACCCCCGGAGCACCGGGGAGCTGTTTTTT	CASSDPRSTGELFF
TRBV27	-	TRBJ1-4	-	TGTGCCAGCAGTTCGAGGGCCTGGGAAAAACTGTTTTTT	CASSSRAWEKLFF
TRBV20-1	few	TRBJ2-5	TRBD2	TGCAGTGCTAGTGGCCAGGGAGGGGAGGAGACCCAGTACTTC	CSASGQGGEETQYF
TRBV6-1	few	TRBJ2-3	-	TGTGCCAGCAGCCCCGGGCCAGGCACAGATACGCAGTATTTT	CASSPGPGTDTQYF
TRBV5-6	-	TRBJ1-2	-	TGTGCCAGCAGGTCGGACGGAGTCTATGGCTACACCTTC	CASRSDGVYGYTF
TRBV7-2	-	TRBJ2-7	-	TGTGCCAGCAGCTTACGCGGGACGGCCGGCCCAATGAGTTACGAGCAGTACTTC	CASSLRGTAGPMSYEQYF
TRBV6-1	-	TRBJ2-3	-	TGTGCCAGCAGTGAAGCCAGCCCAACGGTGGCAGATACGCAGTATTTT	CASSEASPTVADTQYF
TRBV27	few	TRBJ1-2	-	TGTGCCAGCAGTTTAGGGGCTCGGACCTATGGCTACACCTTC	CASSLGARTYGYTF
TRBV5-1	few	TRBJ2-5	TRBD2	TGCGCCAGCAGCGGTGGGGCGACTAGCTGGGAGACCCAGTACTTC	CASSGGATSWETQYF
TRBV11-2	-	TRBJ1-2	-	TGTGCCAGCAGCTTAACTAGGGGCCCCTATGGCTACACCTTC	CASSLTRGPYGYTF
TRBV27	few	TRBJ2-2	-	TGTGCCAGCGGGGCCGGGGAGCTGTTTTTT	CASGAGELFF